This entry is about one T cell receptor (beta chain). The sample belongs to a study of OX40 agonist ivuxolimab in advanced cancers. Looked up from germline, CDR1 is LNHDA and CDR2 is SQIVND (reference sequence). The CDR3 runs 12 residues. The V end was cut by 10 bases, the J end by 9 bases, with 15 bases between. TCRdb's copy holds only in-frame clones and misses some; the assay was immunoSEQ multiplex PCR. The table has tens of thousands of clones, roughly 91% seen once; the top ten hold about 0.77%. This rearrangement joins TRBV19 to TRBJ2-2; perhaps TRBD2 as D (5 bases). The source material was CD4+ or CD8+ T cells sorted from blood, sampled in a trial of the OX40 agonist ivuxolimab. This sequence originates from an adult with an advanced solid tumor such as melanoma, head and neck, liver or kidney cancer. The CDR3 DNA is TGTGCCACCATCCGGGGAGACCGGGAGCTGTTTTTT. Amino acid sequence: CATIRGDRELFF.